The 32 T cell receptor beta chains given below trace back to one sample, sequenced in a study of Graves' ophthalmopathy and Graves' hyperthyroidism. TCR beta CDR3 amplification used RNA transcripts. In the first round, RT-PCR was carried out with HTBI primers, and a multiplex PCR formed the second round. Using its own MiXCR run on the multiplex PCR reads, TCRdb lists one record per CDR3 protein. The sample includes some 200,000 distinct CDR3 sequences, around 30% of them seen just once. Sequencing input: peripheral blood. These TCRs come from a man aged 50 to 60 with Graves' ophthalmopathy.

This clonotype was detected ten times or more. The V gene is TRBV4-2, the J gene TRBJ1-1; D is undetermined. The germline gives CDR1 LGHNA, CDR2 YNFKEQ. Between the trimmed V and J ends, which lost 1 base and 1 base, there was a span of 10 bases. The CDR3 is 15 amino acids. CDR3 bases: TGTGCCAGCAGCCAAGCCGATGTCGCGAACACTGAAGCTTTCTTT. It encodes CASSQADVANTEAFF.

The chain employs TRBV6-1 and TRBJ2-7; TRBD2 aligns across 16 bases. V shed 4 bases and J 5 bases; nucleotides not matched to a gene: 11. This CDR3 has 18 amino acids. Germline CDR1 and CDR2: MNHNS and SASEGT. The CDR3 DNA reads TGTGCCAGCAGTGGGGGACTAGCGGGAGGGCCTATGGCGGACGAGCAGTACTTC. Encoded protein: CASSGGLAGGPMADEQYF.

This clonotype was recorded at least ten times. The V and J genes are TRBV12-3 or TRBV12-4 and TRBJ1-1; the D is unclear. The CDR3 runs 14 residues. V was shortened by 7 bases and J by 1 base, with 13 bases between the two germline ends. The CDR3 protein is CASTKIRGNTEAFF. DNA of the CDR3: TGTGCCAGCACTAAAATACGGGGGAACACTGAAGCTTTCTTT.

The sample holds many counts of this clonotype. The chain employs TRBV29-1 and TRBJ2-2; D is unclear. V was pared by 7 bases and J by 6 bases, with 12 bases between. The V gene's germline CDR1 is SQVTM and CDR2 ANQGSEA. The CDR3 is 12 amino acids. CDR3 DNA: TGCAGCGGGGTGGGCCCTGCCGGGGAGCTGTTTTTT. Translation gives CSGVGPAGELFF.

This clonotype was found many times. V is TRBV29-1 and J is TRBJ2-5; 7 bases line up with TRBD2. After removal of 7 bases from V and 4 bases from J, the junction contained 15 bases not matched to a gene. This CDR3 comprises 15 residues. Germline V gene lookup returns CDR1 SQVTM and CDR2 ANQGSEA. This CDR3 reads CSAESGIRVGETQYF. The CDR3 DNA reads TGCAGCGCCGAAAGCGGGATCCGGGTGGGAGAGACCCAGTACTTC. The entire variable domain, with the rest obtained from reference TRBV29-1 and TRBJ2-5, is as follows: SAVISQKPSRDICQRGTSLTIQCQVDSQVTMMFWYRQQPGQSLTLIATANQGSEATYESGFVIDKFPISRPNLTFSTLTVSNMSPEDSSIYLCSAESGIRVGETQYFGPGTRLLVL.

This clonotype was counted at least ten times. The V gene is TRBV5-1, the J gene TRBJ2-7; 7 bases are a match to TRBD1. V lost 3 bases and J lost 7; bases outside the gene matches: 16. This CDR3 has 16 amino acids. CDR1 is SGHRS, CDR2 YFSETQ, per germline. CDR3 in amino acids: CASSWDSGTAPGEQYF. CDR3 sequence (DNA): TGCGCCAGCAGCTGGGATTCCGGGACAGCTCCTGGGGAGCAGTACTTC.

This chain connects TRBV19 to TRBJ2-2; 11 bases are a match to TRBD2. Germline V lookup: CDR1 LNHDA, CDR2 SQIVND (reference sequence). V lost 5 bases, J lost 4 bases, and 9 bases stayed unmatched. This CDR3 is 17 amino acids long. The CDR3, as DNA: TGTGCCAGTAGTGTCGATGTAGCGGGAGGGATCACCGGGGAGCTGTTTTTT. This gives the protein CASSVDVAGGITGELFF.

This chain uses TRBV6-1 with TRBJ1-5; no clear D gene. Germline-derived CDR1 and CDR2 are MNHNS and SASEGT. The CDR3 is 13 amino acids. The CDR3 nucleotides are TGTGGAGCGGGATCCCTAAGGGATCAGCCCCAGCATTTT. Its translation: CGAGSLRDQPQHF.

The chain's CDR3 is CASSFGTTGYTF. As DNA, the CDR3 is TGTGCCAGCAGTTTTGGGACCACGGGCTACACCTTC. The V and J genes are TRBV28 and TRBJ1-2; a weak D match, TRBD1 (5 bases). In germline, CDR1 is MDHEN, CDR2 SYDVKM. The CDR3 consists of 12 residues. V lost 3 bases, J lost 8 bases, and 10 bases lay in between.

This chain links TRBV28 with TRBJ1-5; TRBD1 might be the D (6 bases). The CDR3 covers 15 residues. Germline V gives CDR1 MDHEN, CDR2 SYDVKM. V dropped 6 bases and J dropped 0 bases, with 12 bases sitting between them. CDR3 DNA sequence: TGTGCCAGCAGCCCCGACAGGATTAGCAATCAGCCCCAGCATTTT. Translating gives CASSPDRISNQPQHF.

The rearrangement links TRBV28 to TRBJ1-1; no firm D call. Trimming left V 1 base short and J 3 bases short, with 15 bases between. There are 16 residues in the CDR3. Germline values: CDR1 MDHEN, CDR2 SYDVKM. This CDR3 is CASSLLPRRPDTEAFF. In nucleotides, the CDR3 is TGTGCCAGCAGTTTATTGCCAAGAAGACCGGACACTGAAGCTTTCTTT.

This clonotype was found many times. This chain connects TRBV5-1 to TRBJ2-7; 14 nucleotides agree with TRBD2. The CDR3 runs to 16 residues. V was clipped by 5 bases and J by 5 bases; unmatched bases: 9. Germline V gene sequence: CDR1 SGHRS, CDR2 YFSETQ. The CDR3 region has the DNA TGCGCCAGCAGACGAGGGACTAGCGGGAGTGGGGACGAGCAGTACTTC. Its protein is CASRRGTSGSGDEQYF.

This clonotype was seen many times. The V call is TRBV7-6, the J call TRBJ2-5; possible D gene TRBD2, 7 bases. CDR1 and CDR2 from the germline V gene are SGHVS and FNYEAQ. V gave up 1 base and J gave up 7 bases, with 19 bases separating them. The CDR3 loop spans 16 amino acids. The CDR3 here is CASSLDFRAGAGTQYF. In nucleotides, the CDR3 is TGTGCCAGCAGCTTAGACTTTCGTGCGGGGGCGGGGACCCAGTACTTC.

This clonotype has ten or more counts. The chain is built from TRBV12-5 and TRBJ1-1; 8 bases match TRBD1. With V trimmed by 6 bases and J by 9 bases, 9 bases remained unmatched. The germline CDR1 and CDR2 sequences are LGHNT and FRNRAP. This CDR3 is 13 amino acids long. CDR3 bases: TGTGCTAGTGGGCTAACAGGGGGACTTCAAGCTTTCTTT. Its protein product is CASGLTGGLQAFF. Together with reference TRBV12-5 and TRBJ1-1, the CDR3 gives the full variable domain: DARVTQTPRHKVTEMGQEVTMRCQPILGHNTVFWYRQTMMQGLELLAYFRNRAPLDDSGMPKDRFSAEMPDATLATLKIQPSEPRDSAVYFCASGLTGGLQAFFGQGTRLTVV.

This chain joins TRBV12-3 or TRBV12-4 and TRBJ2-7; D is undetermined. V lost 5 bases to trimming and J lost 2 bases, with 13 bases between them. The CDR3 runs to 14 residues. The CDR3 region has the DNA TGTGCCAGCAGTGGACCCGAAAAACCCTACGAGCAGTACTTC. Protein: CASSGPEKPYEQYF.

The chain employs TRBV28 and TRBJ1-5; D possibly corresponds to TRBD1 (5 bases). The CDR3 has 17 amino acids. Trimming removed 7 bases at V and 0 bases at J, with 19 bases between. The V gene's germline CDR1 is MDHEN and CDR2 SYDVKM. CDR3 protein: CASNDPVRRGSNQPQHF. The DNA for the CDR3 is TGTGCCAGCAATGACCCGGTCCGTAGGGGTAGCAATCAGCCCCAGCATTTT.

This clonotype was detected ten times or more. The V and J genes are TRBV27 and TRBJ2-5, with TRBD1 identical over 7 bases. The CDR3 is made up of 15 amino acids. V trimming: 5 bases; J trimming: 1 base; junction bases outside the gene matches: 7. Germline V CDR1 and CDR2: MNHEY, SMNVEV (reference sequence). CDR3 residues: CASSQEGQRQETQYF. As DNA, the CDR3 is TGTGCCAGCAGTCAAGAGGGACAGCGCCAAGAGACCCAGTACTTC.

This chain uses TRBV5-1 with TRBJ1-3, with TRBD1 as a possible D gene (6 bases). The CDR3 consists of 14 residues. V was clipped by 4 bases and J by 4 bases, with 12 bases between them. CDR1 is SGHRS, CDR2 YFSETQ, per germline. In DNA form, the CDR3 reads TGCGCCAGCAGCCTTTCAGGGGTCGGAAACACCATATATTTT. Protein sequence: CASSLSGVGNTIYF.

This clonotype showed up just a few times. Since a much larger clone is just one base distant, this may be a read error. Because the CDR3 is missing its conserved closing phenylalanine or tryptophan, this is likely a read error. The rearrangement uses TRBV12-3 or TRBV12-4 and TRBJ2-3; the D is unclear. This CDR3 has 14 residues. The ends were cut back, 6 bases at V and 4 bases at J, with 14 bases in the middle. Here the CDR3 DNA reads TGTGCCAGCAGACCATTTGTTCGACCAGATACGCAGTATCTT. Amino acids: CASRPFVRPDTQYL.

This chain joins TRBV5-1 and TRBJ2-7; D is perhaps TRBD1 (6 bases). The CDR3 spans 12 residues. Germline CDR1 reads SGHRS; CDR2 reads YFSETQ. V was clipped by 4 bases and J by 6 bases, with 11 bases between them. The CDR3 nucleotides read TGCGCCAGCAGCACACAGGGTTCCGAGCAGTACTTC. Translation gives CASSTQGSEQYF.

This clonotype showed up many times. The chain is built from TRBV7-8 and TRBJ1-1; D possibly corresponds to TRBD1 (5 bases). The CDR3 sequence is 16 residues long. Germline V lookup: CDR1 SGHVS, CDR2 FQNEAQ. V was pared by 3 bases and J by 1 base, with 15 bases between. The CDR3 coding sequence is TGTGCCAGCAGCTTTTTTCCGGGGGTAGAGAACACTGAAGCTTTCTTT. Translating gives CASSFFPGVENTEAFF.

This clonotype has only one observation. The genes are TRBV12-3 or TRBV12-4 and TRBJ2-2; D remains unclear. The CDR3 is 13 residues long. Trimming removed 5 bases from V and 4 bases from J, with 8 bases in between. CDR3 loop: CASSLLLTGELFF. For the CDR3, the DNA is TGTGCCAGCAGTCTTTTACTCACCGGGGAGCTGTTTTTT.

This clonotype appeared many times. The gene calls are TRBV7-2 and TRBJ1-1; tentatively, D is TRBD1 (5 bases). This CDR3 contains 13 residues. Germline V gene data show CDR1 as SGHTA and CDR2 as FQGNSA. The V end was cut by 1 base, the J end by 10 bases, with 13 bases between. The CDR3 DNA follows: TGTGCCAGCAGCTTAGTGAGGGGCGCGAGAGCTTTCTTT. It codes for CASSLVRGARAFF.

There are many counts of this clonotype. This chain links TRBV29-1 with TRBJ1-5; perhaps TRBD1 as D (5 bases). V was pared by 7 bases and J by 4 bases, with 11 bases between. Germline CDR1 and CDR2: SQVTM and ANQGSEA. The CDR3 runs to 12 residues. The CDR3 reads CSAQGGNQPQHF. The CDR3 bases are TGCAGCGCGCAGGGCGGGAATCAGCCCCAGCATTTT.

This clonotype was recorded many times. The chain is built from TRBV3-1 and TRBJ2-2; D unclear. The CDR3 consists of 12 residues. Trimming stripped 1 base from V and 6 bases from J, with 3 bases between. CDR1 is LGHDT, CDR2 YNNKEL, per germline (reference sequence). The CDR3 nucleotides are TGTGCCAGCAGCCAAGCGTCCGGGGAGCTGTTTTTT. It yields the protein CASSQASGELFF. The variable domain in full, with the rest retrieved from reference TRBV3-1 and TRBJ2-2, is DTAVSQTPKYLVTQMGNDKSIKCEQNLGHDTMYWYKQDSKKFLKIMFSYNNKELIINETVPNRFSPKSPDKAHLNLHINSLELGDSAVYFCASSQASGELFFGEGSRLTVL.

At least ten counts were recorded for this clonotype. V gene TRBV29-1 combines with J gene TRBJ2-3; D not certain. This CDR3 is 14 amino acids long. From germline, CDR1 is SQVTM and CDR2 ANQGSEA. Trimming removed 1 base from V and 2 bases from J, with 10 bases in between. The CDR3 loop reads CSVEGRGNTDTQYF. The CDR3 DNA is TGCAGCGTTGAAGGTCGAGGCAACACAGATACGCAGTATTTT.

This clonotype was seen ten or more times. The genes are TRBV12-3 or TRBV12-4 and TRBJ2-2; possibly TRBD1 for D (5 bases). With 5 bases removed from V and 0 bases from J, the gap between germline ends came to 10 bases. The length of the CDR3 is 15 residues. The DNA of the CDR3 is TGTGCCAGCAGTCCCGACAGCGCGAACACCGGGGAGCTGTTTTTT. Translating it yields CASSPDSANTGELFF.

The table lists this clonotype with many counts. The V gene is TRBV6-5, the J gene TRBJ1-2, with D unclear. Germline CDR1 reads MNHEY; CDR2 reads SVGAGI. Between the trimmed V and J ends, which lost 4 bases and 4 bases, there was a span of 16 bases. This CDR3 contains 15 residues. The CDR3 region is CASSSRMAGGYGYTF. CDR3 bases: TGTGCCAGCAGTTCCAGGATGGCCGGCGGCTATGGCTACACCTTC.

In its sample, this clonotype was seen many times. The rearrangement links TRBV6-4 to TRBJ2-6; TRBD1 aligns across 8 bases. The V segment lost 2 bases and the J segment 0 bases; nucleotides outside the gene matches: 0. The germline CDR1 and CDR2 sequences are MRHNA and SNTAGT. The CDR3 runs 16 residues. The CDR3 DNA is TGTGCCAGCAGTGACGGGACAGGCTCTGGGGCCAACGTCCTGACTTTC. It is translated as CASSDGTGSGANVLTF.

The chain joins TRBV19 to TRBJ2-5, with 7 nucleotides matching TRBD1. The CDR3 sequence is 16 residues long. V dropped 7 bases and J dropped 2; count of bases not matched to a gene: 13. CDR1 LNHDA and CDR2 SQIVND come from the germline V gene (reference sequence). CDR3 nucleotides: TGTGCCAGTATGGGATGGGACAGCCGAGGACAAGAGACCCAGTACTTC. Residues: CASMGWDSRGQETQYF.

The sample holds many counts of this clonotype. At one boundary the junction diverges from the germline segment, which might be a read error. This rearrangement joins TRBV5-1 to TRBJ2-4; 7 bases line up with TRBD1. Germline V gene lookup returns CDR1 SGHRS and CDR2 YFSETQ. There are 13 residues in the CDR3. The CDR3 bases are TGCGCCAGCAGCTTCCCACAGGGGCGACATAGGAACTTC. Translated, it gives CASSFPQGRHRNF.

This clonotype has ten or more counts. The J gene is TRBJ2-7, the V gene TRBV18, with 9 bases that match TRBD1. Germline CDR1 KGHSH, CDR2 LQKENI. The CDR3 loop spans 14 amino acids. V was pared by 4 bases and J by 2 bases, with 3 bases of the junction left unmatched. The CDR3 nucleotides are TGTGCCAGCTCACGGACAGGGGTCGCCTACGAGCAGTACTTC. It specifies CASSRTGVAYEQYF.